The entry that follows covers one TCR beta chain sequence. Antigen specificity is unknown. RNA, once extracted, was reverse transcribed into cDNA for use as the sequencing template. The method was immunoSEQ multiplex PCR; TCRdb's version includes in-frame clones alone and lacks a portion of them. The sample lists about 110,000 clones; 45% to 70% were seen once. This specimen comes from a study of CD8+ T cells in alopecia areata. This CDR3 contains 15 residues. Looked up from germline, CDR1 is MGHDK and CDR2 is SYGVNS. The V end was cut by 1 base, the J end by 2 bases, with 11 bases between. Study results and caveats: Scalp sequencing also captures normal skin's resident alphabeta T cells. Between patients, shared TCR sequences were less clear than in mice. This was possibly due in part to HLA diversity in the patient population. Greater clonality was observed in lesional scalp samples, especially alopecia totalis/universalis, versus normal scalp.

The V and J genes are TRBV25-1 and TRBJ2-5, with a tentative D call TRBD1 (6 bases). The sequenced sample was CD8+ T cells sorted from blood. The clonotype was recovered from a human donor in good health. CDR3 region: CASSEWGTLQETQYF. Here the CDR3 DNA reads TGTGCCAGCAGTGAATGGGGGACACTTCAAGAGACCCAGTACTTC. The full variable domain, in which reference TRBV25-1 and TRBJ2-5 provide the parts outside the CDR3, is EADIYQTPRYLVIGTGKKITLECSQTMGHDKMYWYQQDPGMELHLIHYSYGVNSTEKGDLSSESTVSRIRTEHFPLTLESARPSHTSQYLCASSEWGTLQETQYFGPGTRLLVL.